Listed below are T cell receptor beta chains from one sample, sequenced in a study of T cell responses to AZD1222 COVID-19 vaccine. Assay: immunoSEQ multiplex PCR; the TCRdb copy retains only in-frame clones and omits some. The table shows over 110,000 clones, with roughly nine tenths occurring only once. The input for sequencing was peripheral blood, taken 28 days after the second AZD1222 dose. Every receptor here comes from an adult who received the AZD1222 COVID-19 vaccine. Each CDR3 is given with its conserved first and last residue. Clone size is not always given. Where it is, it says once, few, many or a class for expanded clones.

size	V	J	length	CDR3
-	TRBV9	TRBJ2-3	19	CASSVVGTSGSIGRDTQYF
-	TRBV7-2	TRBJ2-3	15	CASSRSGQGTDTQYF
-	TRBV28	TRBJ1-6	17	CASSLPRATLYNSPLHF
-	TRBV10-3	TRBJ1-3	15	CAISDSGTNGNTIYF
-	TRBV29-1	TRBJ1-2	18	CSVEVGGTGGFGVWGYTF
-	TRBV6-5	TRBJ1-2	15	CASSSGHPAWYGYTF
-	TRBV11-2	TRBJ2-7	14	CASSLGSSTDEQYF
-	TRBV12-3/TRBV12-4	TRBJ2-7	13	CASTNTGSYEQYF
-	TRBV10-2	TRBJ1-5	14	CASSRLDRVQPQHF
-	TRBV18	TRBJ1-5	14	CASSSGMSGQPQHF
-	TRBV9	TRBJ2-1	17	CASSVVSGGLSYNEQFF
-	TRBV2	TRBJ1-4	12	CASRAVKEKLFF
-	TRBV7-8	TRBJ2-3	17	CASSLLAESLRGDTQYF
-	TRBV5-4	TRBJ2-3	15	CASSFSGTSTDTQYF
-	TRBV15	TRBJ2-6	17	CATSSDRELSGANVLTF
-	TRBV5-4	TRBJ1-4	16	CASSLSSSTTNEKLFF
-	TRBV6-4	TRBJ2-1	14	CASSDVTGSDEQFF
few	TRBV5-4	TRBJ2-7	15	CASSSVAGGPYEQYF
-	TRBV27	TRBJ2-2	16	CASSFFTGTGIGELFF
-	TRBV7-8	TRBJ2-3	16	CASSKRGGSSTDTQYF
-	TRBV4-1	TRBJ1-5	15	CASSQVAQNNQPQHF
-	TRBV4-1	TRBJ2-2	15	CASSQERGHTGELFF
-	TRBV7-9	TRBJ2-1	18	CASSLGAPGQGTNNEQFF
-	TRBV29-1	TRBJ2-5	12	CSVVVGGETQYF
-	TRBV7-9	TRBJ1-2	13	CASSLAQGDGYTF
-	TRBV29-1	TRBJ1-2	15	CSVEDHNRAGIGYTF
-	TRBV5-1	TRBJ1-4	15	CASSLRVGGDEKLFF
-	TRBV29-1	TRBJ1-1	14	CSVSNRGYITEAFF
-	TRBV7-9	TRBJ1-2	12	CASSPRDRTDTF
once	TRBV10-3	TRBJ1-1	14	CAIRFPNRGSEAFF
once	TRBV19	TRBJ1-6	16	CASSSPGQGPNSPLHF
-	TRBV18	TRBJ2-1	22	CASSPTGTGARRERGDYNEQFF
-	TRBV18	TRBJ2-5	15	CASSPGTSGQETQYF
-	TRBV27	TRBJ1-5	14	CASRTGTGGQPQHF
-	TRBV19	TRBJ2-3	13	CASTSGGTDTQYF
-	TRBV5-1	TRBJ2-2	13	CASSLQNTGELFF
once	TRBV14	TRBJ1-6	14	CASSQEIRRAPLHF
-	TRBV7-9	TRBJ2-1	13	CASSSTQYNEQFF
few	TRBV28	TRBJ1-2	17	CASREFYRGSANYGYTF
-	TRBV9	TRBJ2-3	18	CASSVEGLAGGRTDTQYF
-	TRBV12-3/TRBV12-4	TRBJ1-2	13	CASRLQGTYGYTF
-	TRBV28	TRBJ1-1	13	CASTDPGDTEAFF
-	TRBV27	TRBJ1-1	14	CASSHRVRDTEAFF
-	TRBV3-1/TRBV3-2	TRBJ1-1	16	CASSQVLGRGNTEAFF
-	TRBV18	TRBJ2-3	15	CASSPGMAGAYTQYF
-	TRBV6-5	TRBJ1-1	14	CASSPKGGLTEAFF
-	TRBV4-2	TRBJ1-3	15	CASSQDVTPGNTIYF
-	TRBV28	TRBJ1-2	14	CASSSRTDDYGYTF
-	TRBV7-9	TRBJ1-3	14	CASSPAGTQGTIYF
-	TRBV6-5	TRBJ1-3	15	CASRHNEISGNTIYF
-	TRBV30	TRBJ1-1	10	CAWMAAVTFF
-	TRBV19	TRBJ2-2	12	CASRARTGELFF